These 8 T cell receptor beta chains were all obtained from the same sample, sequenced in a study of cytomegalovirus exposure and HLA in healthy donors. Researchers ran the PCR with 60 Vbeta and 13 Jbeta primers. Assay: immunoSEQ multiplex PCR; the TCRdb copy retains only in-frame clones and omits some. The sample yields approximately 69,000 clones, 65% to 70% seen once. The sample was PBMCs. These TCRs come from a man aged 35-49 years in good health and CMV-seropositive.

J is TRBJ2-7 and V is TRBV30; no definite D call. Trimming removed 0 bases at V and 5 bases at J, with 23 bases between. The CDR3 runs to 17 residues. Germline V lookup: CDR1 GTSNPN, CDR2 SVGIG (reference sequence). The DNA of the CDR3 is TGTGCCTGGAGTGTACTTTTTTGGGTCCCCTGCCAGGACGAGCAGTACTTC. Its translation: CAWSVLFWVPCQDEQYF. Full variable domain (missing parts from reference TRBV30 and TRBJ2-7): SQTIHQWPATLVQPVGSPLSLECTVEGTSNPNLYWYRQAAGRGLQLLFYSVGIGQISSEVPQNLSASRPQDRQFILSSKKLLLSDSGFYLCAWSVLFWVPCQDEQYFGPGTRLTVT.

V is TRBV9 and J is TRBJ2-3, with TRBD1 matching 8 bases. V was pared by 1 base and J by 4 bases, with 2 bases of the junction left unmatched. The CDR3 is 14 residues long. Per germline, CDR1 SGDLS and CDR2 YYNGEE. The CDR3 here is CASSVWTGSDTQYF. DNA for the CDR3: TGTGCCAGCAGCGTATGGACAGGGTCAGATACGCAGTATTTT.

CDR3: CASEKTSRSYNEQFF. The DNA for the CDR3 is TGTGCCAGCGAGAAGACTTCTAGGTCCTACAATGAGCAGTTCTTC. The rearrangement links TRBV9 to TRBJ2-1; D is unclear. The V and J ends lost 7 bases and 1 base respectively, with 15 bases between them. This CDR3 has 15 amino acids. In germline, CDR1 is SGDLS, CDR2 YYNGEE.

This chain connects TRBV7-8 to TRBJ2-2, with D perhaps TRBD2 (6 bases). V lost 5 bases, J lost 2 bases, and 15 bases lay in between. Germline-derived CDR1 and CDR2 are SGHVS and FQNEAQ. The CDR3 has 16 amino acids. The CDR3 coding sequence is TGTGCCAGCAGCCCCCGTTACGGGGGAAACACCGGGGAGCTGTTTTTT. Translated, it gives CASSPRYGGNTGELFF.

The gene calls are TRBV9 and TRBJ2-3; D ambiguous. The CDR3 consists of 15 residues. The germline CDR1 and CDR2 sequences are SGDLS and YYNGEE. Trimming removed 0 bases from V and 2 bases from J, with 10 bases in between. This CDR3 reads CASSVARISTDTQYF. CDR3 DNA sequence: TGTGCCAGCAGCGTAGCTAGAATTTCCACAGATACGCAGTATTTT. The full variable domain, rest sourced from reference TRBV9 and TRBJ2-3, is DSGVTQTPKHLITATGQRVTLRCSPRSGDLSVYWYQQSLDQGLQFLIQYYNGEERAKGNILERFSAQQFPDLHSELNLSSLELGDSALYFCASSVARISTDTQYFGPGTRLTVL.

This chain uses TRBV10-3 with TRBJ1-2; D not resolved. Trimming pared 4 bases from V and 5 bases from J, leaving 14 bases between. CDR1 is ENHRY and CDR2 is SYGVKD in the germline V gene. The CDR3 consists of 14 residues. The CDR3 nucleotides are TGTGCCATCAGTGGCACGGGGATTGAGTATGGCTACACCTTC. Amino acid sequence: CAISGTGIEYGYTF.

The CDR3 region has the DNA TGTGCCAGTAGTGTCTTACTAGCGGGGGTTGGGTCGGCCCAGTACTTC. Its protein product is CASSVLLAGVGSAQYF. The chain recombines TRBV19 with TRBJ2-5; 11 bases align to TRBD2. The CDR3 has 16 amino acids. Trimming removed 5 bases from V and 9 bases from J; junction bases left unmatched: 14. Germline V gives CDR1 LNHDA, CDR2 SQIVND (reference sequence).

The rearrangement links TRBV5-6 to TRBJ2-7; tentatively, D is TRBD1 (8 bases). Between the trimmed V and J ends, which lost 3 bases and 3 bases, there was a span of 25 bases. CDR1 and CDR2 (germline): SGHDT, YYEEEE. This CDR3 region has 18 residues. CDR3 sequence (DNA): TGTGCCAGCAGCTATATGACAGGGGTTGCGGGGGCAGACTACGAGCAGTACTTC. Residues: CASSYMTGVAGADYEQYF.